The entry that follows covers one T cell receptor (beta chain) sequence. A junction end diverges from the germline sequence, so it may reflect a read error. Healthy individuals of Caucasian origin from Russia, aged roughly 6 to 95, served as donors. Germline V lookup: CDR1 DFQATT, CDR2 SNEGSKA (reference sequence). The CDR3 is 14 residues long. The entry originates in a study of blood T cells in healthy people across ages. A second 7 to 11 cycle PCR used barcoded and J-beta primers. Using its own MiXCR run on the 5' RACE reads, TCRdb lists one record per CDR3 protein. Found here are approximately 490,000 distinct CDR3 sequences, under 30% of them singletons; the top ten hold 8.7%. In addition, the sample was reused for a study of T cells of mothers and their children. This second study notes: Slightly higher overlap, not significant, was seen in related mother-child pairs than in unrelated pairs.

What was sequenced was blood. The origin of this receptor is a boy aged 10-17 years in good health. V usage is TRBV20-1 and J usage is TRBJ2-7; weak D call: TRBD1 (6 bases). CDR3 sequence reads: CSAEGGHSSYGQYF. The CDR3 DNA sequence: TGCAGTGCTGAAGGGGGACACTCCTCCTACGGGCAGTACTTC.